This T cell receptor beta chain was recovered during a study of OX40 agonist ivuxolimab in advanced cancers. About the study: The drug used for patients, ivuxolimab, was an agonistic anti-OX40 (CD134) antibody.

Generated by immunoSEQ multiplex PCR, the TCRdb table keeps only in-frame clones and is missing some. The sample contains about 54,000 clones, approximately 84% of which appear only once. V shed 0 bases and J shed 2 bases, with 6 bases lying between them. CDR3 length equals 14 residues. Germline V CDR1 and CDR2: SGHNT, YYREEE (reference sequence). The rearrangement links TRBV5-4 to TRBJ2-1; D uncertain. This clonotype was sampled from an adult with an advanced solid tumor such as melanoma, head and neck, liver or kidney cancer. Sequencing was performed on CD4+ or CD8+ T cells sorted from blood, taken in a trial of the OX40 agonist ivuxolimab. DNA for the CDR3: TGTGCCAGCAGCTTGGACAGAACCTACAATGAGCAGTTCTTC. As protein: CASSLDRTYNEQFF.